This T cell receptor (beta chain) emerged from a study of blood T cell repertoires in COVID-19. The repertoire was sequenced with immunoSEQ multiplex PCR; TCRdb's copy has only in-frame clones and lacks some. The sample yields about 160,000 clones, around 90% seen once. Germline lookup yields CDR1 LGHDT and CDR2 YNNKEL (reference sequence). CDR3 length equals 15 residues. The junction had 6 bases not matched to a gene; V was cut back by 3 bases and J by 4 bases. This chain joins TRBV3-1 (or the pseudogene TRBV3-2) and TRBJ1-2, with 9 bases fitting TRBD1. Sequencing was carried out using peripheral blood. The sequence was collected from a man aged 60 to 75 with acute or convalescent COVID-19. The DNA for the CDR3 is TGTGCCAGCAGCCACGTACAGGGGGCTAGCTATGGCTACACCTTC. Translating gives CASSHVQGASYGYTF.